This T cell receptor (beta chain) was identified in a study of blood T cell repertoires in COVID-19 (dated by TCRdb to the early 2020s). As for the study more broadly: Collaborator samples came from the United States, Italy and Spain and covered acute and convalescent phases of COVID-19. The material from the prospective study consisted of cDNA or gDNA derived from T cells, B-cell-depleted T cells, or PBMCs. Subjects who had been exposed to COVID-19, were actively infected with it, or had recovered from it provided the deeply sampled blood TCRbeta repertoires that made up the dataset. The repertoires were released in a freely available public database intended as a resource for research on the immune response to SARS-CoV-2. The samples were drawn from the first 160 participants of the ongoing ImmuneRACE study and from some 1,300 subjects provided by 6 global collaborators. Nearly every sample came with metadata listing a de-identified subject ID, COVID-19 status, age in years and sex. Where HLA class I and class II types were available, the types were taken from metadata supplied by the sample provider, not from assay-based typing. Overall study outcomes, separate from this receptor: The amount of clinical and demographic metadata varied by source and participant and was provided uncurated.

V and J are trimmed by 5 bases and 3 bases, and the gene matches miss 10 bases of the junction. CDR1 and CDR2, looked up from the germline V gene (reference sequence), are GTSNPN and SVGIG. Its CDR3 holds 15 amino acids, cysteine through phenylalanine. Only the CDR3 portion is preserved as DNA: 45 bases, with reading frame beginning at the first base. A single count supports this clone. Its target antigen remains unknown. Base qualities are missing; no much larger clone stands one base away. At one collaborating source in Seattle, patients were enrolled during active infection and were followed longitudinally through the course of disease. Collaborating institutions collected whole blood in K2EDTA tubes following their own protocols. Collaborator samples were shipped for TCRbeta analysis as frozen whole blood, isolated PBMCs, or DNA extracted from either sample type. TCRbeta CDR3 regions were amplified from genomic DNA by means of the immunoSEQ Assay, a bias-controlled multiplex PCR. On the authors' methods: Nucleated cell counts per sample were estimated from amplification of reference gene primers within the assay. To quantify the absolute abundance of each unique TCRbeta CDR3 rearrangement, sequence reads were collapsed and filtered. For each sample, productive Simpson clonality was calculated by taking the square root of Simpson's diversity index across productive rearrangements. TCRdb holds this immuneACCESS table with in-frame rearrangements only. Some clones are missing; in checked studies, unresolved V genes explain under half, and the rest has no known cause. V and J calls and clone size are copied from that table; D and trimming were computed from the DNA. The sample table lists 55,000 to 70,000 clones, around 90% of them with a count of one. The top ten clones comprise roughly 3.1% of the sample.

Sample: peripheral blood. This sequence uses TRBV30 and TRBJ2-3, with 8 bases matching TRBD2. This TCR came from a woman in her fifties or sixties with COVID-19, enrolled during active disease. In nucleotides, the sequence is TGTGCCTGGGACCTTAACGGCGGGAGGACAGATACGCAGTATTTT. Its product reads: CAWDLNGGRTDTQYF.